Shown below are 9 T cell receptor beta chains from a single sample sequenced in a study of cytomegalovirus exposure and HLA in healthy donors. PCR involved 60 Vbeta and 13 Jbeta primers. The method was immunoSEQ multiplex PCR; TCRdb's version includes in-frame clones alone and lacks a portion of them. The sample lists 150,000 to 200,000 clones, over 80% occurring once. Input material: PBMCs. All receptors come from a woman in her late teens or twenties in good health and CMV-seronegative.

The chain carries TRBV7-9 and TRBJ2-7, with TRBD1 matching 8 bases. CDR1 is SEHNR, CDR2 FQNEAQ, per germline (reference sequence). The V segment lost 1 base and the J segment 3 bases; nucleotides outside the gene matches: 11. CDR3 length equals 17 residues. The CDR3 bases are TGTGCCAGCAGCTTAGGAAGGGGGAGGACAGGGAGCTACGAGCAGTACTTC. Amino acids: CASSLGRGRTGSYEQYF.

This clone was seen more than once but under ten times. Germline is not matched at one junction end, which may reflect a read error. V and J are TRBV28 and TRBJ2-7; the match to TRBD1 covers 7 bases. Germline CDR1 MDHEN, CDR2 SYDVKM. This CDR3 spans 13 amino acids. The CDR3 sequence: CASNPGTVVGPSF. Here the CDR3 DNA reads TGTGCCAGCAACCCCGGGACAGTGGTAGGCCCCTCCTTC.

The chain's CDR3 is CASSIELAGGSTQYF. Written as DNA, the CDR3 is TGTGCCAGTAGTATTGAACTAGCGGGGGGTTCCACGCAGTATTTT. This chain joins TRBV19 and TRBJ2-3; 12 nucleotides line up with TRBD2. CDR3 size: 15 residues. CDR1 is LNHDA, CDR2 SQIVND, per germline (reference sequence). The V and J ends lost 3 bases and 9 bases, in that order; junction bases with no gene match: 7.

The chain has TRBV2 and TRBJ2-2; no clear D gene. The V and J ends lost 0 bases and 3 bases respectively, with 14 bases between them. This CDR3 comprises 17 residues. The germline CDR1 and CDR2 sequences are SNHLY and FYNNEI. Written as DNA, the CDR3 is TGTGCCAGCAGTGAAGCGCTCCTACTCCGGGACACCGGGGAGCTGTTTTTT. This translates into CASSEALLLRDTGELFF.

The rearrangement uses TRBV5-1 and TRBJ2-2; 9 bases agree with TRBD1. The V gene end was trimmed by 3 bases and the J gene end by 6 bases; junction bases not matched to a gene: 6. This CDR3 has 15 residues. Germline-derived CDR1 and CDR2 are SGHRS and YFSETQ. This chain's CDR3 is CASSWGDREAGELFF. The CDR3 bases are TGCGCCAGCAGCTGGGGGGACAGGGAGGCCGGGGAGCTGTTTTTT.

This clone was observed many times. The chain links TRBV4-1 to TRBJ1-3; D gene ambiguous. Germline V gene sequence: CDR1 MGHRA, CDR2 YSYEKL. Trimming stripped 4 bases from V and 0 bases from J, with 13 bases between. This CDR3 has 16 amino acids. CDR3 sequence reads: CASSPLLRGSGNTIYF. The CDR3 DNA is TGCGCCAGCAGCCCCCTTCTACGTGGCTCTGGAAACACCATATATTTT.

The V call is TRBV7-2, the J call TRBJ1-4; TRBD1 might be the D (5 bases). The germline CDR1 and CDR2 sequences are SGHTA and FQGNSA. Trimming stripped 5 bases from V and 5 bases from J, with 15 bases between. The CDR3 length is 15 residues. The CDR3: CASSPPGGGNEKLFF. CDR3 DNA sequence: TGTGCCAGCAGCCCCCCGGGTGGGGGGAATGAAAAACTGTTTTTT.

The rearrangement links TRBV4-1 to TRBJ2-1; 7 positions match TRBD1. V dropped 4 bases and J dropped 0; count of bases not matched to a gene: 3. Per the germline V gene, CDR1 is MGHRA and CDR2 is YSYEKL. CDR3 length: 15 residues. CDR3 sequence: CASSLGQYSYNEQFF. The DNA of the CDR3 is TGCGCCAGCAGCCTGGGACAGTACTCCTACAATGAGCAGTTCTTC.

Here the CDR3 reads CASSPPSQGVNSPLHF. CDR3 sequence (DNA): TGTGCCAGCTCACCACCCTCACAGGGGGTAAATTCACCCCTCCACTTT. This chain links TRBV18 with TRBJ1-6, with 8 bases identical to TRBD1. Losses at the gene ends were 0 bases for V and 7 bases for J; bases not matched to a gene: 5. The length of the CDR3 is 16 residues. Per the germline V gene, CDR1 is KGHSH and CDR2 is LQKENI.